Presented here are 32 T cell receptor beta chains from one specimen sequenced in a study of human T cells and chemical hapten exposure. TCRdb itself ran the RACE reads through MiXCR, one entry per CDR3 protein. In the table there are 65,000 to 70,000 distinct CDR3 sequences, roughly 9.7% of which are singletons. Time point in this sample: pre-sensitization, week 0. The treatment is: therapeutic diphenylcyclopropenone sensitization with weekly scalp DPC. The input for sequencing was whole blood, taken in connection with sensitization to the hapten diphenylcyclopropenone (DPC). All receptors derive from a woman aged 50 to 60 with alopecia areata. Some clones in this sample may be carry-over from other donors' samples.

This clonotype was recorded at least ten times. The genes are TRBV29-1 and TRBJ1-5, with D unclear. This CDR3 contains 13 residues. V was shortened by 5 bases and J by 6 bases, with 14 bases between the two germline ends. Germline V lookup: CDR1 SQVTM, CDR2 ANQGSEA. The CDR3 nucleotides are TGCAGCGTTCGCTGGGCTCCGGGTCAGCCCCAGCATTTT. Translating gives CSVRWAPGQPQHF.

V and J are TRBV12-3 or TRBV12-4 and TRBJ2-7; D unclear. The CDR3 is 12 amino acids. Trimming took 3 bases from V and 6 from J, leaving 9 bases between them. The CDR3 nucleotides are TGTGCCAGCAGTTTTTTGGTAGTCGAGCAGTACTTC. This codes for CASSFLVVEQYF.

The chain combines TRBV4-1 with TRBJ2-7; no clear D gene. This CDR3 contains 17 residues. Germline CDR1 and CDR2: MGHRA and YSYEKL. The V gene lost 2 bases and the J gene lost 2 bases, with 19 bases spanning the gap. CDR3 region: CASSQIRGGQRPYEQYF. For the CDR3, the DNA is TGCGCCAGCAGCCAAATAAGAGGCGGCCAGAGGCCCTACGAGCAGTACTTC.

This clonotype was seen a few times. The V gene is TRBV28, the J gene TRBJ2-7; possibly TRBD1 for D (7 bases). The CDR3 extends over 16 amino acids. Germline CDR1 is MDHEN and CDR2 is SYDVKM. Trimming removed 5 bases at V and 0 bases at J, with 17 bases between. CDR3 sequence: CASSVGGAGGSYEQYF. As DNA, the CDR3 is TGTGCCAGCAGTGTGGGCGGGGCAGGGGGCTCCTACGAGCAGTACTTC.

CDR3 sequence reads: CASSSSQTVNTEAFF. Written as DNA, the CDR3 is TGTGCCAGCAGTTCGTCTCAGACGGTGAACACTGAAGCTTTCTTT. The rearrangement joins TRBV28 to TRBJ1-1; D is unresolved. The CDR3 is 15 amino acids. Trimming left V 4 bases short and J 0 bases short, with 12 bases between. Germline CDR1 reads MDHEN; CDR2 reads SYDVKM.

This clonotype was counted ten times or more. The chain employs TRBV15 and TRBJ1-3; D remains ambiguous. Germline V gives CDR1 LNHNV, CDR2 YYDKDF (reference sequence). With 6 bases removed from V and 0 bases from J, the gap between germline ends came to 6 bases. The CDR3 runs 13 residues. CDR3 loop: CATRLSSGNTIYF. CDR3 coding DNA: TGTGCCACCAGACTAAGCTCTGGAAACACCATATATTTT.

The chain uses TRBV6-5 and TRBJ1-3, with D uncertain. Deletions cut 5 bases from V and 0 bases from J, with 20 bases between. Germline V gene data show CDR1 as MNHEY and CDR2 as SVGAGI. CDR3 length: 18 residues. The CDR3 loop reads CASSRMGTFHYSGNTIYF. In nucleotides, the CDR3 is TGTGCCAGCAGTCGAATGGGCACATTTCATTACTCTGGAAACACCATATATTTT.

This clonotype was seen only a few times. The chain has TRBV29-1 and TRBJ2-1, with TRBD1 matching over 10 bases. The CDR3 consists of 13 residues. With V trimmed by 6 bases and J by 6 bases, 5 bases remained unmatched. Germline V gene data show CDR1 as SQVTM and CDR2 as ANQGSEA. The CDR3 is CSVGTGVFNEQFF. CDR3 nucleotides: TGCAGCGTGGGGACAGGGGTTTTCAATGAGCAGTTCTTC.

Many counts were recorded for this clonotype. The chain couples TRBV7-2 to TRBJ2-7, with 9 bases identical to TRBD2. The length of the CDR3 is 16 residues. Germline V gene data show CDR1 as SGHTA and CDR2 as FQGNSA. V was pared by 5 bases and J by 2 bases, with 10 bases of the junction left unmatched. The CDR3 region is CASSPQAAGGPYEQYF. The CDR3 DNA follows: TGTGCCAGCAGCCCCCAGGCGGCGGGGGGGCCCTACGAGCAGTACTTC.

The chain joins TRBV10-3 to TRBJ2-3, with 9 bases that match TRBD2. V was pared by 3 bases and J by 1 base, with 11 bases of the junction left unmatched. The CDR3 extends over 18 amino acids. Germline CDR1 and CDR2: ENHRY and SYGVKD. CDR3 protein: CAISDFGRGGPGTDTQYF. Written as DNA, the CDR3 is TGTGCCATCAGTGATTTTGGGCGGGGGGGCCCCGGCACAGATACGCAGTATTTT.

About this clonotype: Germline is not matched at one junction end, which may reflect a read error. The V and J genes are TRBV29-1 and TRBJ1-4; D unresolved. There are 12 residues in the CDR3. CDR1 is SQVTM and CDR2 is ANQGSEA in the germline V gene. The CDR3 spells CSVEEREYVCPF. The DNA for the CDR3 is TGCAGCGTTGAAGAAAGGGAGTACGTCTGCCCTTTT.

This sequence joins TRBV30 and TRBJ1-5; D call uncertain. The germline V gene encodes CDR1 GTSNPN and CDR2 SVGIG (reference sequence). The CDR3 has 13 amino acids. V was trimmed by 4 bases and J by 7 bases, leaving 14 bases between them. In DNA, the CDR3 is TGTGCCTGGAACCACGGAGGCTCCCAGCCCCAGCATTTT. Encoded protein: CAWNHGGSQPQHF.

The CDR3 region has the DNA TGTGCCAGCAGTGATCGGACCTACGGGGAGCTGTTTTTT. Amino acids: CASSDRTYGELFF. The gene calls are TRBV25-1 and TRBJ2-2; no reliable D call. The CDR3 sequence is 13 residues long. CDR1 and CDR2 from the germline V gene are MGHDK and SYGVNS. V lost 3 bases and J lost 7, with 9 bases in between.

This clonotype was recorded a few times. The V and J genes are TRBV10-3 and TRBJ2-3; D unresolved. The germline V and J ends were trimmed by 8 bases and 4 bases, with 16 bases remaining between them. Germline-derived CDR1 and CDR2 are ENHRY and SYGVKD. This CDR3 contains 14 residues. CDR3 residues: CAIGSSASADTQYF. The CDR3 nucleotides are TGTGCCATCGGAAGTTCCGCCAGCGCAGATACGCAGTATTTT.

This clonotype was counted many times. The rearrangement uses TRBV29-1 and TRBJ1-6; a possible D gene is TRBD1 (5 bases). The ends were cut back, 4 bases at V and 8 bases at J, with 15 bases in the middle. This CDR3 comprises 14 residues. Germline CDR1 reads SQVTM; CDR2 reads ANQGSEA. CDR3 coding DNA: TGCAGCGTTGGGGGGGAGGACTCAGATTCACCCCTCCACTTT. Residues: CSVGGEDSDSPLHF.

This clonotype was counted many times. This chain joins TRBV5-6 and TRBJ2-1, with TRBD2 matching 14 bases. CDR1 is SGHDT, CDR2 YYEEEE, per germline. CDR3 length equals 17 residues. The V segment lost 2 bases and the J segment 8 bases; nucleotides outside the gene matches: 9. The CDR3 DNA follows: TGTGCCAGCAGCTTCCGACTGACTAGCGGGAGGGCTGATGAGCAGTTCTTC. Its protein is CASSFRLTSGRADEQFF.

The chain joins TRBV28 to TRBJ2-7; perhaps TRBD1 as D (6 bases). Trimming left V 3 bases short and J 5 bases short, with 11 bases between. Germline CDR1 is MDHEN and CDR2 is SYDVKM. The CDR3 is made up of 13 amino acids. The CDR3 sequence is CASSFWGPDEQYF. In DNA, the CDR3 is TGTGCCAGCAGTTTTTGGGGGCCCGACGAGCAGTACTTC.

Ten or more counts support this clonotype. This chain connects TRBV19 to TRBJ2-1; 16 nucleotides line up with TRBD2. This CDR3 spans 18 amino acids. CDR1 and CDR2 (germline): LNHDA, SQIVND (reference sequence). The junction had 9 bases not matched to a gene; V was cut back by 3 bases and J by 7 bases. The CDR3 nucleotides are TGTGCCAGTAGTATCGACGGGACTAGCGGGAGGGCCAAGAATGAGCAGTTCTTC. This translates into CASSIDGTSGRAKNEQFF.

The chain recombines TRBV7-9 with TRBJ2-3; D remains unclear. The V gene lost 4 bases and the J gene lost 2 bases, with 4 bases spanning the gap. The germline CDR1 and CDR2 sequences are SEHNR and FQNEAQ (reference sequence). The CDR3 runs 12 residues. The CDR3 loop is CASSSSTDTQYF. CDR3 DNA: TGTGCCAGCAGCTCATCCACAGATACGCAGTATTTT.

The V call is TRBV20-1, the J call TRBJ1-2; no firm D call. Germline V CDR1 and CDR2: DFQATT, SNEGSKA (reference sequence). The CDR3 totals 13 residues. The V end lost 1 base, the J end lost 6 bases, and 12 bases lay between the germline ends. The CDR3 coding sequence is TGCAGTGCTAGAGTACGAGGGAGGGATGGCTACACCTTC. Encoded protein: CSARVRGRDGYTF.

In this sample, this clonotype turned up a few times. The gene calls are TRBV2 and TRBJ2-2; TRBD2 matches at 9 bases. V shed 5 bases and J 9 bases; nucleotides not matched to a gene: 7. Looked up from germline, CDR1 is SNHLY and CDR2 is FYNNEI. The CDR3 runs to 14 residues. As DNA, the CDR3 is TGTGCCAGCAGTAGAGTAGCGGGAGCATGGGAGCTGTTTTTT. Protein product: CASSRVAGAWELFF.

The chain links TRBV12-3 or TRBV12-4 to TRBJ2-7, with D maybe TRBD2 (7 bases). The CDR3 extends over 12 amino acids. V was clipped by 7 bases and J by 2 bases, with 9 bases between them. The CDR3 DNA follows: TGTGCCAGCAAAGGGGGGGCCTACGAGCAGTACTTC. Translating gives CASKGGAYEQYF.

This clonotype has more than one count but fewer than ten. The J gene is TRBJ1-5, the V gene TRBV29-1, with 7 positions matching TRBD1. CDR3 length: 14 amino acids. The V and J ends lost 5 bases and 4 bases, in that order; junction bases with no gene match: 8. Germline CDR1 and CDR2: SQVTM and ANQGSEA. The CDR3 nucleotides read TGCAGCGTTCCAGGAGGGGGCCCGAATCAGCCCCAGCATTTT. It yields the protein CSVPGGGPNQPQHF.

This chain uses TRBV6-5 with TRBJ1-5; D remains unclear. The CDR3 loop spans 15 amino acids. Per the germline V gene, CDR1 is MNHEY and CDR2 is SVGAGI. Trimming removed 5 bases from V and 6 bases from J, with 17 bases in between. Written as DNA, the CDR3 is TGTGCCAGCAGTCAATTGGCCGGCGGGGTTCAGCCCCAGCATTTT. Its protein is CASSQLAGGVQPQHF.

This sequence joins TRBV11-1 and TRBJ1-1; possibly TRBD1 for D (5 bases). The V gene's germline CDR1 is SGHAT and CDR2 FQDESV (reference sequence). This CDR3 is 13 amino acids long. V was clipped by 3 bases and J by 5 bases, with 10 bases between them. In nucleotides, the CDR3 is TGTGCCAGCAGCTTCCCCGGGGCAACTGAAGCTTTCTTT. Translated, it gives CASSFPGATEAFF.

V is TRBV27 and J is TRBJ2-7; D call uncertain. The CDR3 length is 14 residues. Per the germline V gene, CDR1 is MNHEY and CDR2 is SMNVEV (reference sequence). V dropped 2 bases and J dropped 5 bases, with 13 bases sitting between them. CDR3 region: CASSLVWGPHEQYF. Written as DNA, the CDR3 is TGTGCCAGCAGTTTAGTCTGGGGTCCTCACGAGCAGTACTTC.

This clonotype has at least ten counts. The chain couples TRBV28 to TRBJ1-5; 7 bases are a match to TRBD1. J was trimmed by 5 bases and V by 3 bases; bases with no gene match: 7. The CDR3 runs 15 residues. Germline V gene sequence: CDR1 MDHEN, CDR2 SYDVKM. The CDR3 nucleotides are TGTGCCAGCAGTTTTGCAACAGGGGCTTATCAGCCCCAGCATTTT. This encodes CASSFATGAYQPQHF.

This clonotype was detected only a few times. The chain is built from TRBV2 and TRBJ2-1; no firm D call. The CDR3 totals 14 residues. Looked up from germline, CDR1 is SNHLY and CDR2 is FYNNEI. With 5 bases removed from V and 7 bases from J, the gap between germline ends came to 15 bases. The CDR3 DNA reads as TGTGCCAGCAGTACCCCGGCCAGAGGAAATGAGCAGTTCTTC. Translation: CASSTPARGNEQFF.

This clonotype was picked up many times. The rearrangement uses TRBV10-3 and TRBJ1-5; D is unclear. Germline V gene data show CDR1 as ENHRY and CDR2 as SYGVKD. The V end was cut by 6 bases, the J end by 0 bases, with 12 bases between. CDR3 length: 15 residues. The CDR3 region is CAISGNSYSNQPQHF. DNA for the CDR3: TGTGCCATCAGCGGGAACAGCTATAGCAATCAGCCCCAGCATTTT.

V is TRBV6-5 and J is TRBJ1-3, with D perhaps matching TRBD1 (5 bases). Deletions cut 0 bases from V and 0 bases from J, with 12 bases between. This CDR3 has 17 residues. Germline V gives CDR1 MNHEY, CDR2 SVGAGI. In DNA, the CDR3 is TGTGCCAGCAGTTACTCGGTTTGGGGGAACTCTGGAAACACCATATATTTT. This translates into CASSYSVWGNSGNTIYF.

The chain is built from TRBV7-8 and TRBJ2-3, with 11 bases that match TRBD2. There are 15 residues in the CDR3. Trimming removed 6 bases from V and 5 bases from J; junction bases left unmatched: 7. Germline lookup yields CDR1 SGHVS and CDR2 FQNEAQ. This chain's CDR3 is CASSPTSGAGDTQYF. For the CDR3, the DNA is TGTGCCAGCAGTCCGACTAGCGGGGCAGGAGATACGCAGTATTTT.

The CDR3 here is CASSTGHLSTDTQYF. CDR3 coding DNA: TGTGCCAGCAGTACGGGACACCTAAGCACAGATACGCAGTATTTT. The chain has TRBV6-4 and TRBJ2-3; tentatively, D is TRBD1 (6 bases). The CDR3 runs 15 residues. The germline V and J ends were trimmed by 5 bases and 0 bases, with 12 bases remaining between them. Germline V CDR1 and CDR2: MRHNA, SNTAGT.